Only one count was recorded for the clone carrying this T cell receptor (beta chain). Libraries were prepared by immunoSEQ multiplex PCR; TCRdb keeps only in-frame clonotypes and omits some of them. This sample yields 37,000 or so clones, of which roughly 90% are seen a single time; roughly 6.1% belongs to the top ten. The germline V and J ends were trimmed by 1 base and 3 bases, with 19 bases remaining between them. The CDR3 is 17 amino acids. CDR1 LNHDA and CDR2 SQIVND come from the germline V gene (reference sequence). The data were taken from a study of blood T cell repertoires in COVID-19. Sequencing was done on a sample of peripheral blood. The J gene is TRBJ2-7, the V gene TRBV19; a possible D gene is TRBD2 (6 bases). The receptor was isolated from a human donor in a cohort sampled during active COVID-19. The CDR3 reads CASSIAFGGLVLYEQYF. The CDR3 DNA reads TGTGCCAGTAGTATAGCGTTCGGGGGATTAGTCCTCTACGAGCAGTACTTC.